Ten or more counts support the clone carrying this T cell receptor (beta chain). These data are taken from a study of T cells in Graves' hyperthyroidism and ophthalmopathy. Study details: Before treatment of any kind, peripheral blood was taken at initial diagnosis.

Amplification of TCR beta CDR3 regions used RNA as the template. The study used the HTBI primer set for a first-round RT-PCR of the TCR CDR3. Via MiXCR, TCRdb re-called the multiplex PCR reads, giving one row per CDR3 protein. The sample lists roughly 560,000 distinct CDR3 sequences; under 15% were seen once. Exclusion followed for patients with uncontrolled infection, other autoimmune disease, pregnancy or lactation. Clinicians diagnosed patients from clinical symptoms, serum thyroxine and TRAb, thyroid ultrasound and orbital computed tomography. CDR3 length: 16 residues. With 5 bases clipped from V and 6 bases from J, the junction kept 14 bases outside the gene matches.

The TCR was taken from a woman in her forties with Graves' ophthalmopathy. The sequenced sample was blood. The J gene is TRBJ1-2, the V gene TRBV12-3 or TRBV12-4; 8 bases are shared with TRBD1. CDR3 sequence reads: CASSPNPGQGEDGYTF. The DNA for the CDR3 is TGTGCCAGCAGTCCAAACCCCGGACAGGGAGAGGATGGCTACACCTTC.